This is a list of T cell receptor beta chains from one sample in a study of response to subunit inactivated influenza vaccine. TCRdb processed the RT-PCR reads anew with MiXCR; each CDR3 protein has one entry. Of 150,000 to 200,000 distinct CDR3 sequences listed, about a tenth were seen once; the top ten hold approximately 13%. Sequenced material: non-naive T cells sorted from PBMCs, taken more than 35 days after vaccination. The source of these receptors is a man aged 45-65 years who received an inactivated influenza vaccine. Each CDR3 is given with its conserved first and last residue. D genes are given only for firm matches. Rows may omit the clone size; those that give it use once, few, many or a size class.

NA	NA	TRBV7-2	TRBJ2-1	CASSSAGEQFF	TGTGCCAGCAGCTCAGCCGGTGAGCAGTTCTTC
TRBD2	many	TRBV27	TRBJ2-2	CATSLAGGMTGELFF	TGTGCCACTTCACTAGCGGGGGGTATGACCGGGGAGCTGTTTTTT
TRBD1	many	TRBV7-2	TRBJ2-7	CASSYDRGGYEQYF	TGTGCCAGCAGCTACGACAGGGGAGGCTACGAGCAGTACTTC
NA	few	TRBV7-2	TRBJ2-5	CASSPDRSQETQYF	TGTGCCAGCAGCCCAGACAGGAGTCAAGAGACCCAGTACTTC
NA	NA	TRBV2	TRBJ1-1	CASSLDSFEAFF	TGTGCCAGCAGTCTGGACAGCTTTGAAGCTTTCTTT
NA	many	TRBV7-2	TRBJ1-1	CASSLEQGLATEAFF	TGTGCCAGCAGCTTAGAGCAGGGATTGGCGACTGAAGCTTTCTTT
NA	NA	TRBV7-9	TRBJ2-5	CASSFYKAGETQYF	TGTGCCAGCAGCTTTTATAAAGCAGGGGAGACCCAGTACTTC
TRBD2	many	TRBV9	TRBJ2-1	CASSPYSGSTYNEQFF	TGTGCCAGCAGCCCATATAGCGGGAGCACCTACAATGAGCAGTTCTTC
TRBD2	many	TRBV27	TRBJ2-1	CASSLDSSGGFYNEQFF	TGTGCCAGCAGTTTAGACTCTAGCGGGGGGTTCTACAATGAGCAGTTCTTC
NA	NA	TRBV20-1	TRBJ1-4	CSADLMAGATNEKLFF	TGCAGTGCTGACCTTATGGCAGGGGCAACTAATGAAAAACTGTTTTTT
TRBD2	few	TRBV20-1	TRBJ2-7	CSARVGSGRAYEQYF	TGCAGTGCTAGAGTTGGTAGCGGGAGGGCCTACGAGCAGTACTTC
NA	NA	TRBV2	TRBJ2-1	CASSDRGRYNEQFF	TGTGCCAGCAGTGATCGTGGTCGATACAATGAGCAGTTCTTC
TRBD2	few	TRBV20-1	TRBJ2-1	CSAIAGALSSYNEQFF	TGCAGTGCGATAGCGGGGGCCTTAAGCTCCTACAATGAGCAGTTCTTC
NA	many	TRBV3-1	TRBJ1-1	CASSQTSGKRGNEAFF	TGTGCCAGCAGCCAGACTTCCGGGAAAAGGGGTAATGAAGCTTTCTTT
TRBD1	NA	TRBV6-8	TRBJ1-1	CASSYSWYRGAEAFF	TGTGCCAGCAGTTACTCGTGGTACAGGGGGGCTGAAGCTTTCTTT
TRBD1	few	TRBV20-1	TRBJ2-5	CSATRQGLRETQYF	TGCAGTGCTACCCGACAGGGTCTTCGGGAGACCCAGTACTTC
TRBD1	many	TRBV5-1	TRBJ1-2	CASSARQGEDYGYTF	TGCGCCAGCAGCGCCAGACAGGGGGAGGACTATGGCTACACCTTC
NA	medium-sized	TRBV12-3/TRBV12-4	TRBJ1-2	CASSPGTGYTF	TGTGCCAGCAGTCCAGGGACTGGCTACACCTTC
TRBD2	many	TRBV27	TRBJ2-5	CASSLNGGTETQYF	TGTGCCAGCAGTTTAAACGGGGGGACAGAGACCCAGTACTTC
NA	few	TRBV2	TRBJ1-5	CASSESWYSNQPQHF	TGTGCCAGCAGTGAAAGCTGGTATAGCAATCAGCCCCAGCATTTT
NA	NA	TRBV6-1	TRBJ1-1	CASSALGGRHTEAFF	TGTGCCAGCAGTGCCCTCGGGGGTAGGCACACTGAAGCTTTCTTT
NA	NA	TRBV11-2	TRBJ1-1	CASSLNVGTEAFF	TGTGCCAGCAGCTTAAATGTCGGGACTGAAGCTTTCTTT
NA	many	TRBV5-1	TRBJ2-1	CASTKGGLGNEQFF	TGCGCCAGCACCAAAGGCGGTCTCGGCAATGAGCAGTTCTTC
NA	few	TRBV5-1	TRBJ2-5	CASSSQPTKETQYF	TGCGCCAGCAGCTCCCAGCCCACCAAAGAGACCCAGTACTTC
NA	NA	TRBV4-3	TRBJ2-5	CASSQDLAEYQETQYF	TGCGCCAGCAGCCAAGATCTAGCAGAGTACCAAGAGACCCAGTACTTC